This TCR beta chain is drawn from a study of early T cells in non-severe SARS-CoV-2 infection (dated by TCRdb to the early 2020s). Study-level background: TCR sequencing used bulk RNA from unsorted whole blood, so alpha and beta chains could not be paired. Results and caveats for the whole study, not just this receptor: VDJdb matching was skewed toward anti-spike CD8 responses and likely underestimated virus-specific expansions by missing private and CD4 specificities.

For this clonotype: Its antigen has not been determined. Nothing much larger sits one base from this clone, and base qualities are not available.

The junction shows trimming of 5 bases on V and 3 bases on J, plus 8 bases between the germline ends. From its cysteine to its phenylalanine, the CDR3 spans 12 amino acids. CDR3 DNA only is kept here, 36 bases in frame from base 1. The germline V gene yields SGHAT for CDR1 and FQNNGV for CDR2. Library generation was performed with 5' RACE. Sequencer: NextSeq 500. Unique molecular identifiers were attached to individual cDNA molecules in the TCR library protocol so that sequencing error and PCR bias could be corrected. TCR alpha and beta chains were both sequenced, and the abundances of alpha and beta sequences in each sample were closely correlated with each other. Per the original workflow: Decombinator V4 was used to annotate TCR sequences for V gene, J gene and CDR3. Expanded TCRs were defined as changing significantly between any two time points under a Poisson model with p below 0.0001. TCR abundances were normalised to the total number of TCRs sequenced per sample and were expressed as counts per million. MAIT TCRs were defined by TRAV1-2 paired with TRAJ12, TRAJ20 or TRAJ33, and iNKT TCRs by TRAV10 paired with TRAJ18. VDJdb, accessed on 1 November 2021, was searched for TCRs annotated for CMV, EBV and SARS-CoV-2, and TCRs annotated for more than one antigen were excluded. Using fastp at Q25 and MiXCR, TCRdb reprocessed the public reads and kept productive beta chains. For every CDR3 protein sequence, its rows merge into one entry that carries the most common genes and DNA. TCRdb assigned the V and J calls; the authors' analysis was not used. Counted in this sample were approximately 99,000 distinct CDR3 sequences; about 12% of them appeared once. Of the sample, roughly 2.9% is held by the ten largest clones.

The study was a case-control design nested within a healthcare worker cohort in London, UK, with weekly nasopharyngeal swab PCR tests and blood sampling. Between 23 and 31 March 2020, the week of the UK lockdown, healthcare workers were enrolled and then followed up weekly for as long as 16 weeks. The rearranged chain carries TRBV11-2 and TRBJ2-7, with no D gene named confidently. Sequenced: whole blood. The sequence derives from an adult who was a healthcare worker with PCR-confirmed SARS-CoV-2 infection or an uninfected control (not recorded which). The DNA reads TGTGCCAGCAGCCCACCGGACTACGAGCAGTACTTC. Protein translation: CASSPPDYEQYF.